This T cell receptor (beta chain) was sequenced for a study of T-cell memory formation after mild COVID-19. This clonotype was detected only a few times. The CDR3 consists of 17 residues. Germline CDR1 SGHRS, CDR2 YFSETQ. Trimming removed 4 bases at V and 2 bases at J, with 21 bases between. Each CDR3 protein is one row after TCRdb ran MiXCR on the 5' RACE reads. The sample records fewer than 400,000 distinct CDR3 sequences, roughly 15% being singletons. The chain carries TRBV5-1 and TRBJ1-2; D may be TRBD1 (6 bases). The receptor was isolated from a man between 18 and 35 years old who had mild COVID-19 (a few samples of this study predate the infection). Cell type and time point are not known. The source material was PBMCs or a T cell subset sorted from them (not recorded which). CDR3 in DNA: TGCGCCAGCAGCCAACGGACTGTGACAGGAATCAACTATGGCTACACCTTC. This sequence encodes CASSQRTVTGINYGYTF.